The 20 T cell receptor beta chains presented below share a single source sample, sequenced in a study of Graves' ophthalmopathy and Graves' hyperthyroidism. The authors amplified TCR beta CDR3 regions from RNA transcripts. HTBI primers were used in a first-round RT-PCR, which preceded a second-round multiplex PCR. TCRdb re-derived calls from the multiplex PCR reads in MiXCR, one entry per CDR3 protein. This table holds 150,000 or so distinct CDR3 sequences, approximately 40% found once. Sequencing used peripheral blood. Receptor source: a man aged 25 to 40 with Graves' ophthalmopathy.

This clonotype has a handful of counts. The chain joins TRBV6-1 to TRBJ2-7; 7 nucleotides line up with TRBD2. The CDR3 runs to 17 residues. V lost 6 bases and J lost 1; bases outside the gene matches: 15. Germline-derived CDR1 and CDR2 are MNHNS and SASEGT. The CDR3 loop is CASSAKIPSGGSYEQYF. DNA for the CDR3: TGTGCCAGCAGCGCAAAGATCCCTAGCGGAGGGTCCTACGAGCAGTACTTC.

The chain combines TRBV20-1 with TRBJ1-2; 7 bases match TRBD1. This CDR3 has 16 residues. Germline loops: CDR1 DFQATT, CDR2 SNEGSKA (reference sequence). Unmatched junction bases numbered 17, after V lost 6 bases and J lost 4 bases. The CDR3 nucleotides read TGCAGTGCCGCGACGGGTTCAACGCACAGGGGCTATGGCTACACCTTC. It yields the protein CSAATGSTHRGYGYTF.

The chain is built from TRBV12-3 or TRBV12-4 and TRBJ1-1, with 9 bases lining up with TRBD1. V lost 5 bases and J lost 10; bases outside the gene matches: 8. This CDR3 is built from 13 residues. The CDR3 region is CASSPGQGGAAFF. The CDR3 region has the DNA TGTGCCAGCAGTCCGGGACAGGGAGGCGCAGCTTTCTTT.

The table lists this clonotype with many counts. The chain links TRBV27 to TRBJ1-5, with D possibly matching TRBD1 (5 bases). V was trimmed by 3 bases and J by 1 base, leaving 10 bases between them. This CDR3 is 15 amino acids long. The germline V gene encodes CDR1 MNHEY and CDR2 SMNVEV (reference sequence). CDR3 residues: CASSLGGGSNQPQHF. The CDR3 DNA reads TGTGCCAGCAGTTTGGGGGGAGGGAGCAATCAGCCCCAGCATTTT.

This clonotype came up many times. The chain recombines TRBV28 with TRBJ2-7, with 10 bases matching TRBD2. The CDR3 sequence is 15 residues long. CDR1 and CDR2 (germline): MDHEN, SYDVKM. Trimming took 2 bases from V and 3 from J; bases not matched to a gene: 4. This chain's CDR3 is CASSLQASGSYEQYF. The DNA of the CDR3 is TGTGCCAGCAGTTTACAGGCTAGCGGGAGCTACGAGCAGTACTTC.

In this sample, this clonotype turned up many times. The CDR3 here is CATSDYGGGPVETQYF. The CDR3 bases are TGTGCCACCAGTGATTACGGGGGAGGGCCGGTAGAGACCCAGTACTTC. The chain carries TRBV24-1 and TRBJ2-5, with 7 positions matching TRBD2. In germline, CDR1 is KGHDR, CDR2 SFDVKD. This CDR3 has 16 amino acids. The ends lost 2 bases at V and 4 bases at J; junction bases unmatched: 9.

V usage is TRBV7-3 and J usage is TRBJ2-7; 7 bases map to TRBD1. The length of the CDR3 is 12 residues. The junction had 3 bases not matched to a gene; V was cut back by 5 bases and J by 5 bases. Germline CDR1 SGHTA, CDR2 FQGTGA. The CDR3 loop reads CASSHGTDEQYF. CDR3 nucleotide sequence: TGTGCCAGCAGCCATGGGACAGACGAGCAGTACTTC.

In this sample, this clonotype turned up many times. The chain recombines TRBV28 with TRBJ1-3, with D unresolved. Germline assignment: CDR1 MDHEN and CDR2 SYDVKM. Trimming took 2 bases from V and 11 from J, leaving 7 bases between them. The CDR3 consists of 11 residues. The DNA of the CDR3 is TGTGCCAGCAGTTTAGCGGACGCCATATATTTT. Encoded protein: CASSLADAIYF. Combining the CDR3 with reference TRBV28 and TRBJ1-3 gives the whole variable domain DVKVTQSSRYLVKRTGEKVFLECVQDMDHENMFWYRQDPGLGLRLIYFSYDVKMKEKGDIPEGYSVSREKKERFSLILESASTNQTSMYLCASSLADAIYFGEGSWLTVV.

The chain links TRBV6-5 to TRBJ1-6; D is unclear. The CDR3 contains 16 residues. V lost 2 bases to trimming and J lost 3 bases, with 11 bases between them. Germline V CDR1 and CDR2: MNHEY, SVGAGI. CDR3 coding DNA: TGTGCCAGCAGTTACGGGCAGGACGGCTATAATTCACCCCTCCACTTT. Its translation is CASSYGQDGYNSPLHF.

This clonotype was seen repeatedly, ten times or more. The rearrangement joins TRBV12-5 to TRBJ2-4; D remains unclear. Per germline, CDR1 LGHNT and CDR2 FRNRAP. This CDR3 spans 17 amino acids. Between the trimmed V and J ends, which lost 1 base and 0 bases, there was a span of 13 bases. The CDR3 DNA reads TGTGCTAGTGGTTTGGATCTGCCAACGGTAGCCAAAAACATTCAGTACTTC. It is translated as CASGLDLPTVAKNIQYF.

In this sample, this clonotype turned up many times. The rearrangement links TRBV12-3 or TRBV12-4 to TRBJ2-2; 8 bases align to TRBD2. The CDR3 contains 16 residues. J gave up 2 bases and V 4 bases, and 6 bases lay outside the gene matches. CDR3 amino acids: CASSSGTRYNTGELFF. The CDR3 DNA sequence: TGTGCCAGCAGTTCGGGGACTAGATACAACACCGGGGAGCTGTTTTTT.

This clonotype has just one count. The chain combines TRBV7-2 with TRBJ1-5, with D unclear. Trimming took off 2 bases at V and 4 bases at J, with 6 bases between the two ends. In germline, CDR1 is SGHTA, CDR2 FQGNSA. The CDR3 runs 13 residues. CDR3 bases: TGTGCCAGCAGCTTAAACACAAATCAGCCCCAGCATTTT. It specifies CASSLNTNQPQHF. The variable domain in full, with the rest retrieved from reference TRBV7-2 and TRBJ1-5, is GAGVSQSPSNKVTEKGKDVELRCDPISGHTALYWYRQSLGQGLEFLIYFQGNSAPDKSGLPSDRFSAERTGGSVSTLTIQRTQQEDSAVYLCASSLNTNQPQHFGDGTRLSIL.

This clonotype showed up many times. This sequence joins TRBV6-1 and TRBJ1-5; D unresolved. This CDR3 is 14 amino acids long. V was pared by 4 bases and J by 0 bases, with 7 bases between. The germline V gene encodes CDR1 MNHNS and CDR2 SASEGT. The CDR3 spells CASSVGISNQPQHF. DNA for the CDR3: TGTGCCAGCAGTGTGGGGATTAGCAATCAGCCCCAGCATTTT.

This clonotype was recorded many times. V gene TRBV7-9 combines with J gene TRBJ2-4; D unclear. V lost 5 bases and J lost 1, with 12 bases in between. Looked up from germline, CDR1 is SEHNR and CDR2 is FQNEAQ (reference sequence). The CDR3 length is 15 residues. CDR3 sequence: CASSPVGGAKNIQYF. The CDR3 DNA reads TGTGCCAGCAGCCCGGTTGGTGGGGCCAAAAACATTCAGTACTTC.

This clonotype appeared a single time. For the CDR3, the DNA is TGCAGCGCCGGCGGGGGTGGTCAGCCCCAGCATTTT. Its translation: CSAGGGGQPQHF. The V call is TRBV29-1, the J call TRBJ1-5, with a weak D call TRBD1 (5 bases). V lost 7 bases to trimming and J lost 6 bases, with 13 bases between them. The length of the CDR3 is 12 residues. Germline V gene lookup returns CDR1 SQVTM and CDR2 ANQGSEA.

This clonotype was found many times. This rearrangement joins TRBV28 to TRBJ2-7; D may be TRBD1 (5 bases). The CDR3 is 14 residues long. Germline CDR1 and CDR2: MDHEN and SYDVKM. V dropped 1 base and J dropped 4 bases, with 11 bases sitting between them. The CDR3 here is CASSLFAGNYEQYF. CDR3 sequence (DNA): TGTGCCAGCAGTTTATTTGCAGGGAATTACGAGCAGTACTTC.

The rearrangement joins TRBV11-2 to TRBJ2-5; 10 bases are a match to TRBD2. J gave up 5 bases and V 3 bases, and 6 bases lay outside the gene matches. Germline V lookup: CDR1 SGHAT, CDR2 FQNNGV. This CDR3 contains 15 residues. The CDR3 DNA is TGTGCCAGCAGCTTCGAGCGGGAGGGTGAGGAGACCCAGTACTTC. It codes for CASSFEREGEETQYF.

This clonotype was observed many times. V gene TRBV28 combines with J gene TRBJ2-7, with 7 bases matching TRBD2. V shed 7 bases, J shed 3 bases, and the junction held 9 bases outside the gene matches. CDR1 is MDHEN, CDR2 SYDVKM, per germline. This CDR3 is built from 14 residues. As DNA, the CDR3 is TGTGCCAGCATTTCTAGCGGCTCTTTCTACGAGCAGTACTTC. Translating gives CASISSGSFYEQYF.

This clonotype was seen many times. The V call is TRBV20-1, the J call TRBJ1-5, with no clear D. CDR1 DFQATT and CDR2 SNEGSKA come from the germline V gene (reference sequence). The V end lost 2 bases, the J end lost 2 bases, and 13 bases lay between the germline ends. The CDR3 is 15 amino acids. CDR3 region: CSARPMMAGNQPQHF. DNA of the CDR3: TGCAGTGCTAGACCTATGATGGCAGGCAATCAGCCCCAGCATTTT.

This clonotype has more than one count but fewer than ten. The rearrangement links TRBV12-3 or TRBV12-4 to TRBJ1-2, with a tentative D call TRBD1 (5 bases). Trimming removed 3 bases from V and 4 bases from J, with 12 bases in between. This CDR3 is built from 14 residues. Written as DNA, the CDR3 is TGTGCCAGCAGTTTCAGTGGGGGAATCTATGGCTACACCTTC. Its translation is CASSFSGGIYGYTF.